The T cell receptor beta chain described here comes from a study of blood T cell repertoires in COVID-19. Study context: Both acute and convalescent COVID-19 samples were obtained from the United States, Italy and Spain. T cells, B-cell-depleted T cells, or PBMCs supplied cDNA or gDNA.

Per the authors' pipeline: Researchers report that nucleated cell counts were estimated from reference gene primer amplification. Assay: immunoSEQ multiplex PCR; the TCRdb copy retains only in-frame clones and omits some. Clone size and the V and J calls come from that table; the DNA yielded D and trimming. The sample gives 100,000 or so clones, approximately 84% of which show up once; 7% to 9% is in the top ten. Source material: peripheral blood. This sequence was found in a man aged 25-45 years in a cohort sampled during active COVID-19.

The chain's CDR3 is CASSAPPVGASVLPYEQYF. The CDR3 DNA is TGTGCCAGCAGCGCTCCCCCCGTGGGGGCAAGCGTATTACCCTACGAGCAGTACTTC. The J gene is TRBJ2-7, the V gene TRBV7-8; possibly TRBD1 for D (6 bases). Germline CDR1 and CDR2: SGHVS and FQNEAQ. CDR3 length: 19 residues. Trimming took 5 bases from V and 2 from J, leaving 28 bases between them. Using reference TRBV7-8 and TRBJ2-7 for the parts outside the CDR3, the full variable domain is GAGVSQSPRYKVAKRGQDVALRCDPISGHVSLFWYQQALGQGPEFLTYFQNEAQLDKSGLPSDRFFAERPEGSVSTLKIQRTQQEDSAVYLCASSAPPVGASVLPYEQYFGPGTRLTVT.